One sample yielded the 6 T cell receptor beta chains listed below, sequenced in a study of Ad26.COV2.S vaccination and SARS-CoV-2 variants. Data came from immunoSEQ multiplex PCR; TCRdb stores just in-frame clones and leaves some out. The sample holds roughly 420,000 clones, over 75% seen once. Sample treatment: around 19 received Ad26.COV2.S at low or high dose, single or two shots; roughly five received placebo; per-sample allocation not given. The study sampled participants on day 63 after the first vaccine or placebo injection. Sequenced here: peripheral blood, sampled in a trial of Ad26.COV2.S vaccine versus placebo. Receptor source: a person between 18 and 65 years old who received the Ad26.COV2.S COVID-19 vaccine or a placebo.

V usage is TRBV27 and J usage is TRBJ1-6, with D unresolved. This CDR3 is built from 15 residues. Germline V gene sequence: CDR1 MNHEY, CDR2 SMNVEV (reference sequence). V was clipped by 7 bases and J by 0 bases, with 10 bases between them. CDR3 in DNA: TGTGCCAGCACCCGCCAGAGCTCCTATAATTCACCCCTCCACTTT. Translation gives CASTRQSSYNSPLHF.

This clone was observed once. In nucleotides, the CDR3 is TGTGCCAGCAGCCAAGTTGCTGAGGCTTCGATGGGTACGCAGTATTTT. Translating it yields CASSQVAEASMGTQYF. This sequence joins TRBV3-1 (or the pseudogene TRBV3-2) and TRBJ2-3, with no clear D. The germline V and J ends were trimmed by 1 base and 8 bases, with 19 bases remaining between them. Germline values: CDR1 LGHDT, CDR2 YNNKEL (reference sequence). The CDR3 is 16 residues long.

The chain recombines TRBV18 with TRBJ2-5; D is unresolved. Germline-derived CDR1 and CDR2 are KGHSH and LQKENI. V lost 2 bases and J 5 bases, leaving 6 bases between the germline ends. The CDR3 has 12 residues. CDR3 residues: CASSPAPETQYF. The DNA for the CDR3 is TGTGCCAGCTCACCAGCGCCGGAGACCCAGTACTTC.

The chain joins TRBV7-2 to TRBJ2-1; D perhaps matches TRBD2 (7 bases). Per the germline V gene, CDR1 is SGHTA and CDR2 is FQGNSA. The CDR3 length is 17 residues. The V end was cut by 5 bases, the J end by 5 bases, with 22 bases between. The CDR3 region has the DNA TGTGCCAGCAGCCCCCGGGCGGGGGCCCTACTCCACAATGAGCAGTTCTTC. Protein sequence: CASSPRAGALLHNEQFF.

In its sample, this clone was seen a few times. The rearrangement uses TRBV18 and TRBJ1-2; TRBD1 might be the D (5 bases). The CDR3 consists of 14 residues. Germline lookup yields CDR1 KGHSH and CDR2 LQKENI. V was cut by 0 bases and J by 3 bases, with 8 bases left in between. This CDR3 is CASSPPGTYYGYTF. The CDR3 DNA is TGTGCCAGCTCACCACCAGGGACCTACTATGGCTACACCTTC.

The DNA for the CDR3 is TGTGCCAGCAGTGATGGGACAGTATTCAATGAGCAGTTCTTC. The encoded protein is CASSDGTVFNEQFF. The V gene is TRBV6-1, the J gene TRBJ2-1; the match to TRBD1 covers 7 bases. The V gene's germline CDR1 is MNHNS and CDR2 SASEGT. This CDR3 spans 14 amino acids. The J segment lost 6 bases and the V segment lost 3 bases, leaving 5 bases of the junction unmatched.